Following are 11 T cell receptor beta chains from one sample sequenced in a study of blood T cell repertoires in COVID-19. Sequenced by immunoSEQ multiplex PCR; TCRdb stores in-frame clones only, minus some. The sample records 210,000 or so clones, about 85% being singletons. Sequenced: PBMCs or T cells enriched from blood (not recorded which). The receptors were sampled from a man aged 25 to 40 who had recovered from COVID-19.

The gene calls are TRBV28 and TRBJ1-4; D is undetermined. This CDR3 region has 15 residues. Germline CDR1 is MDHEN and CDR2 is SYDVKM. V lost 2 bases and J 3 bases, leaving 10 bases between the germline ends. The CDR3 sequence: CASSLARGSNEKLFF. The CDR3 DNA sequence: TGTGCCAGCAGTTTAGCGCGGGGTTCTAATGAAAAACTGTTTTTT.

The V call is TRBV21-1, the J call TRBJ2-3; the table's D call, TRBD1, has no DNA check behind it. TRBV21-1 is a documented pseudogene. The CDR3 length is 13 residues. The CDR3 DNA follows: TGTGCCAGCAGCAAAAGACAGGGTCAAAAGCAGTATTTT. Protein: CASSKRQGQKQYF.

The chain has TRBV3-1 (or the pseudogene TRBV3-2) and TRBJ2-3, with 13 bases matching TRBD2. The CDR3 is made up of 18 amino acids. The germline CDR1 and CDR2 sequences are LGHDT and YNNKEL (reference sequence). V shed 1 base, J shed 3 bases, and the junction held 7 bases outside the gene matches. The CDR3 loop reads CASSQGTSGGGGTDTQYF. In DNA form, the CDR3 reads TGTGCCAGCAGCCAAGGGACTAGCGGGGGCGGTGGAACAGATACGCAGTATTTT.

CDR3 nucleotide sequence: TGCAGCGTTGAAGCACGGGACAGGGATTACGAGCAGTACTTC. Amino acids: CSVEARDRDYEQYF. J is TRBJ2-7 and V is TRBV29-1, with 9 positions matching TRBD1. The CDR3 consists of 14 residues. Germline loops: CDR1 SQVTM, CDR2 ANQGSEA. With 1 base clipped from V and 4 bases from J, the junction kept 5 bases outside the gene matches.

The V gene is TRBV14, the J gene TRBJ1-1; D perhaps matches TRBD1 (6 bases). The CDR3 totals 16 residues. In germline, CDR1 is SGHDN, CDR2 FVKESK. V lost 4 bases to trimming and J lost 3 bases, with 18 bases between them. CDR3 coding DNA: TGTGCCAGCAGCCCAGGGATAAAGGGGGAGTACACTGAAGCTTTCTTT. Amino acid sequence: CASSPGIKGEYTEAFF.

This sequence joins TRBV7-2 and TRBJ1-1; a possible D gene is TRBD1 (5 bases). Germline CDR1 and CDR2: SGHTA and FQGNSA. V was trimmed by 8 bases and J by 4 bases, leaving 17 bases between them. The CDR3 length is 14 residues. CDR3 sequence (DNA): TGTGCCAGCCTCCCCGTCCCGGGGGTCACTGAAGCTTTCTTT. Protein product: CASLPVPGVTEAFF.

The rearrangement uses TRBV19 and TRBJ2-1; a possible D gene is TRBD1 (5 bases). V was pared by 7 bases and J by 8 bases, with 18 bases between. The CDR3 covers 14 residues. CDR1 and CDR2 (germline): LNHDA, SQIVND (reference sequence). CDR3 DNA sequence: TGTGCCAGTACCATGAAGGGGCGCAGCGATGAGCAGTTCTTC. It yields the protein CASTMKGRSDEQFF.

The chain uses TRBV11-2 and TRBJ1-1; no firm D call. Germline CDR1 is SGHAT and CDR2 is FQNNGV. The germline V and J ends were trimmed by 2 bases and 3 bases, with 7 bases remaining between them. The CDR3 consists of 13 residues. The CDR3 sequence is CASSLTAYTEAFF. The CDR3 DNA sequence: TGTGCCAGCAGCTTAACAGCTTACACTGAAGCTTTCTTT.

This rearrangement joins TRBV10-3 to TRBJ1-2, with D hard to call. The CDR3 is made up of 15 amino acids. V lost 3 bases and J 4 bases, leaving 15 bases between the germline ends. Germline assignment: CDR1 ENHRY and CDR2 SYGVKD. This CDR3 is CAISDLEPRSYGYTF. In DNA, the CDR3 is TGTGCCATCAGTGACCTCGAACCGCGCTCCTATGGCTACACCTTC.

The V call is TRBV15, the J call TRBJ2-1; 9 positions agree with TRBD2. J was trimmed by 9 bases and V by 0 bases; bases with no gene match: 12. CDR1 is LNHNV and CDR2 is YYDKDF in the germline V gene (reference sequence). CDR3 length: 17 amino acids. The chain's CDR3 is CATSRDPLAGLGGEQFF. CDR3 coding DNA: TGTGCCACCAGCAGAGATCCCCTAGCGGGACTCGGTGGTGAGCAGTTCTTC.

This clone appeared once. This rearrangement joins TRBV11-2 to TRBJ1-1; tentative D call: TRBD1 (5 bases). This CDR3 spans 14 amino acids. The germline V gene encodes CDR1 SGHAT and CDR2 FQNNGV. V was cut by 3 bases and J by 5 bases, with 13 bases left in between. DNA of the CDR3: TGTGCCAGCAGCTTTTTAATCGGGGGGACTGAAGCTTTCTTT. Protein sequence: CASSFLIGGTEAFF.